These T cell receptor beta chains were read from a single sample in a study of T cells in Graves' hyperthyroidism and ophthalmopathy. TCRdb redid the calling of the multiplex PCR reads with MiXCR, one entry per CDR3 protein. The data contain around 690,000 distinct CDR3 sequences, roughly 17% of them singletons. The source material was blood. The receptors shown here come from a man aged 45 to 65 with Graves' hyperthyroidism. Both conserved end residues are trimmed from each CDR3. Fields, in order: clone size, J gene, V gene, CDR3 protein. Rows give clone size only sometimes, using once, few, many, or a class for an expanded clone.

>-|TRBJ2-5|TRBV27
ASSLRLATEAQY
>many|TRBJ2-5|TRBV3-1
ASSREETQY
>many|TRBJ1-1|TRBV30
AWNRGTEAF
>-|TRBJ2-3|TRBV7-3
ASSPTGGVTDTQY
>many|TRBJ2-2|TRBV10-3
AISEREGGTGELF
>-|TRBJ2-7|TRBV15
ATSRAGTGGYEQY
>many|TRBJ2-7|TRBV11-1
ASSPLYRDVTYEQY
>-|TRBJ1-1|TRBV18
ASSESDTYNTEAF
>few|TRBJ2-2|TRBV9
ASSVVTGRASTGELF
>-|TRBJ2-1|TRBV9
ASSVGSNSYNEQF
>many|TRBJ1-5|TRBV7-9
ASSLGQGYQPQH
>once|TRBJ2-1|TRBV4-1
ASSQRSLAGASYNEQF
>-|TRBJ1-2|TRBV9
ASSRDTYYGYT
>-|TRBJ1-1|TRBV29-1
SVVRQYTEAF
>-|TRBJ2-7|TRBV20-1
SAGGGSVYEQY
>-|TRBJ2-1|TRBV7-9
ASRGPTSGRVSDEQF
>-|TRBJ2-5|TRBV7-8
ASSFYVDQETEY
>-|TRBJ2-1|TRBV9
ASSVGEGGYNEQF
>few|TRBJ2-3|TRBV9
ASGEGGPQDTQY
>many|TRBJ2-5|TRBV5-6
ASSKGLAGGETQY
>many|TRBJ2-1|TRBV12-3/TRBV12-4
ASTYRGDEQF
>few|TRBJ2-1|TRBV7-8
ASSFDNNEQF
>-|TRBJ1-1|TRBV10-3
AISEGAQGGRDTEAF
>few|TRBJ1-5|TRBV4-3
ASSQDSVTARSNQPQH
>many|TRBJ2-2|TRBV28
ASSRPRQGANTGELF
>few|TRBJ2-1|TRBV15
ATSRSGLSYNEQF
>-|TRBJ2-7|TRBV9
ASSSGLAEYEQY
>-|TRBJ1-1|TRBV6-1
ASKRGQGAMNTEAF
>many|TRBJ1-2|TRBV7-9
ASSLLRGDEDYGYT
>few|TRBJ2-1|TRBV7-9
ASREDYNEQF
>many|TRBJ1-2|TRBV11-2
ASSLDLGNYGYT
>few|TRBJ1-2|TRBV13
ASSRLGQAFYGYT
>-|TRBJ2-6|TRBV12-3/TRBV12-4
ASSLNGGASHSGANVLT